This is a list of T cell receptor beta chains from one sample in a study of immune cell composition in non-small cell lung cancer. Measured with immunoSEQ multiplex PCR; TCRdb has only the in-frame clones, and not every one. The sample consists of 2,200 or so clones, 70% to 90% of them appearing once. Sequencing input: lung tumor tissue. These receptors were collected from a human donor with non-small cell lung cancer. Both conserved end residues are part of each CDR3. D genes are given only for firm matches. Expanded clones are given a class, and other clones once, few, many or no size at all.

.,.,TRBV6-5,TRBJ2-2,TGTGCCAGCAGTTACACCGGACAGTATGGCGGGGAGCTGTTTTTT,CASSYTGQYGGELFF
TRBD2,.,TRBV7-3,TRBJ2-7,TGTGCCAGCAGCTCCATTGGACTAGCCGCGAGCTCCTACGAGCAGTACTTC,CASSSIGLAASSYEQYF
TRBD2,.,TRBV27,TRBJ2-7,TGTGCCAGCAGTTTACGGCTAGCGGGAGGGCTCGACGAGCAGTACTTC,CASSLRLAGGLDEQYF
TRBD1,.,TRBV7-9,TRBJ1-4,TGTGCCAGCAGCCCCCAAGGACGGACAGGGGTCCATGGTAATGAAAAACTGTTTTTT,CASSPQGRTGVHGNEKLFF
TRBD2,.,TRBV19,TRBJ2-5,TGTGCCAGTAGCGGGGAGGGCAGGGTCGGAGAGACCCAGTACTTC,CASSGEGRVGETQYF
.,once,TRBV7-6,TRBJ1-1,TGTGCCAGCAGCTTAAATCCCAGGGTCTCTTCTGAAGCTTTCTTT,CASSLNPRVSSEAFF
.,.,TRBV18,TRBJ2-5,TGTGCCAGCTCACCAGGGCGAGAGACCCAGTACTTC,CASSPGRETQYF
TRBD1,.,TRBV6-1,TRBJ1-5,TGTGCCAGCAATCCGACAGGGAGCAATCAGCCCCAGCATTTT,CASNPTGSNQPQHF
.,.,TRBV7-9,TRBJ1-4,TGTGCCAGCAGCCGGGTCGATGAAAAACTGTTTTTT,CASSRVDEKLFF
TRBD1,few,TRBV5-4,TRBJ1-2,TGTGCCAGCAGCCCCGGGACAGGGGTGGGCTACACCTTC,CASSPGTGVGYTF
TRBD1,.,TRBV7-8,TRBJ1-1,TGTGCCAGCAGCTTTTGGGACAGGCGCGCTGAAGCTTTCTTT,CASSFWDRRAEAFF
TRBD1,.,TRBV7-9,TRBJ2-3,TGTGCCAGCAGCTTTCTGCGACAGGGTGCAGATACGCAGTATTTT,CASSFLRQGADTQYF
TRBD1,.,TRBV11-3,TRBJ2-3,TGTGCCAGCAGCTCCCGGACAGGGGGCGAGGTTGCAGATACGCAGTATTTT,CASSSRTGGEVADTQYF
TRBD1,.,TRBV19,TRBJ1-1,TGTGCCAGTAGTCGGACAGGGGGGAAGAGCACTGAAGCTTTCTTT,CASSRTGGKSTEAFF
.,.,TRBV6-5,TRBJ2-1,TGTGCCAGCAGGCCCCCCCAAGGCGGAGCCGAGCAGTTCTTC,CASRPPQGGAEQFF
.,.,TRBV2,TRBJ2-5,TGTGCCAGCAGTGGGTTCGGTGGGGGCAGGGAGACCCAGTACTTC,CASSGFGGGRETQYF
.,once,TRBV28,TRBJ1-1,TGTGCCAGCAGTCCGAGGACAGACCGCTCTGAAGCTTTCTTT,CASSPRTDRSEAFF
TRBD2,.,TRBV5-4,TRBJ2-1,TGTGCCAGCAGCTTGGGACTAGCGGGAGAGTATGAGCAGTTCTTC,CASSLGLAGEYEQFF
TRBD2,.,TRBV9,TRBJ2-1,TGTGCCAGCAGCGGCCAGGGACTAACCTACAATGAGCAGTTCTTC,CASSGQGLTYNEQFF
.,.,TRBV5-6,TRBJ1-5,TGTGCCAGCAGCGGGAAGGGGGGGTATCAGCCCCAGCATTTT,CASSGKGGYQPQHF
.,.,TRBV28,TRBJ1-2,TGTGCCAGCAGTTCCGTACGGGGGGCCGGCTATGGCTACACCTTC,CASSSVRGAGYGYTF
.,.,TRBV6-4,TRBJ2-7,TGTGCCAGCAGCCGGGACTGGGCTGGCGAGCAGTACTTC,CASSRDWAGEQYF
.,.,TRBV29-1,TRBJ1-1,TGCAGCCTAGGGGGGGCAGGGCGGAACACTGAAGCTTTCTTT,CSLGGAGRNTEAFF
.,once,TRBV5-1,TRBJ2-2,TGCGCCAGCAGCTTGAGACAGTCCGGCGGGGAGCTGTTTTTT,CASSLRQSGGELFF
TRBD1,.,TRBV30,TRBJ1-4,TGTGCCGGGGGACAGGGCTACGAAAAACTGTTTTTT,CAGGQGYEKLFF